The text below deals with one T cell receptor beta chain. This clonotype was counted a few times. There is no known antigen for this receptor. This may arise from a read error, as a much more abundant clone is one base away. Without any cell sorting, total RNA and DNA were co-extracted from about 21-30 mg of bulk tissue using the AllPrep DNA/RNA mini kit. Between November 2015 and 2016, a few patients in China with histopathologically diagnosed primary liver carcinoma had their tumors surgically resected. At the time of sampling, the patients were treatment-naive and had chronic HBV infection. Each tumor was sampled at five spatially separated regions: the tumor centre plus the superior, inferior, left-lateral and right-lateral poles. Histology showed that every tumor sample contained more than 75% viable tumor cells. Each fresh piece of tumor and adjacent tissue was cut in two, with one half stored in RNAlater at -80 degrees C and the other half sent for histology.

The data derive from a study of tumor-infiltrating lymphocytes in primary liver carcinoma (TCRdb year 2017). About the study as a whole: Hepatocellular carcinoma (four) or combined HCC and intrahepatic cholangiocarcinoma (one) was present in the five patients, who were three men and two women aged 30 to 69 years. The five patients had tumors of stage T1-T3 N0M0, with maximum diameters ranging from roughly 4.2 to 10 cm. Roughly 3.5 to 7.13 million productive TCRbeta reads were obtained per sample, and no significant difference in read depth was found between tissue types. The study combined TCRbeta repertoire sequencing, expression microarrays and whole-exome sequencing across five regions of each liver tumor, with adjacent normal tissue and blood. A total of 35 specimens from 5 patients went through TCRbeta repertoire sequencing, namely 25 tumor regions, 5 adjacent noncancerous liver tissues and 5 peripheral blood samples. To link TCRbeta repertoire diversity with the local molecular phenotype, the approximately 25 tumor region samples were profiled using Agilent mRNA microarrays. High reproducibility was observed for the technical replicate repertoires, with mean shared-clone rates near 0.89 and correlation coefficients above 0.95. Points the paper makes about the study in general: Repertoire overlap was found to be higher between tumor regions (mean about 35%) than between tumor-adjacent (around 17%) or tumor-blood (14%) pairs, consistent with antigen-driven expansion. The top 250 clones accounted for a significantly greater share of the repertoire in tumors than in blood (p = 0.039). Because only the TCR beta chain was sequenced and unpaired alpha chains were not captured, true repertoire diversity is likely underestimated. Because the samples were bulk and unsorted, CD4+ and CD8+ T cell repertoires could not be compared. Only about 7.5-24% of top clones were present in all five regions of a tumor, suggesting spatial heterogeneity of tumor-infiltrating T cells. With just five patients in the study, the authors point out that the findings should be validated in a larger study.

Using a constant-region primer and ProtoScript II reverse transcriptase, TCRbeta-specific cDNA was reverse-transcribed from around 500 ng total RNA. TCRbeta libraries were built with three nested multiplex PCR rounds, a slightly modified ARM-PCR procedure. The first two PCR rounds used multiplex TRBV1-TRBV30 forward primers with a Cbeta reverse primer, each for 10 cycles. A final 25-cycle PCR with Deep VentR polymerase added sample barcodes and Illumina adapters. Before sequencing, amplicons between 200 and 500 bp were purified from gel using a QIAquick gel extraction kit. An Illumina HiSeq 2500 was used to sequence the TCRbeta amplicons with 250-bp paired-end reads. Turning to the authors' computational methods: Trimmomatic v0.33 was used to quality-trim the reads, and FLASH v1.2.11 was used to merge paired reads so that full CDR3 sequences could be recovered. MiGEC v1.2.1b assigned V, D and J germline segments to the rearranged TCRbeta sequences. Clonotype statistics and Shannon-Wiener diversity indices were calculated with VDJtools v1.0.0. Except for diversity analysis, only the 250 most abundant clonotypes of each sample were used in subsequent analyses to reduce sampling bias. The public reads were run again by TCRdb, first through fastp at Q25 and then through MiXCR, and only productive beta chains were kept. Each record represents a unique CDR3 protein, reported with the most common genes and DNA among its rows. Here the V and J calls rest on TCRdb's processing, not on the authors' analysis. Counted in this sample were more than 45,000 distinct CDR3 sequences; over 65% of them appeared once. The top ten clones comprise 25% to 30% of the sample.

As encoded in the germline V gene, CDR1 is MDHEN while CDR2 is SYDVKM. The CDR3 spans 12 residues, from the cysteine through the phenylalanine. CDR3 DNA is the only sequence kept; it has 36 bases, read in frame from the first base. V loses 7 bases, J loses 9 bases, and the germline ends lie 13 bases apart. The sequence came from a man aged 35 to 55 with primary liver carcinoma and hepatitis B virus infection. The rearrangement joined TRBV28 to TRBJ1-5, with no reliable assignment of the D segment. Material: liver tumor tissue from sampling region 3. The cell subset or site label here, explained by the study, means: tumor region T3, left-lateral pole. The CDR3 protein sequence reads: CASKSEGRPQHF. The DNA sequence is given as TGTGCCAGCAAAAGCGAAGGGAGGCCCCAGCATTTT.